Reported below is one T cell receptor beta chain. The V gene end was trimmed by 0 bases and the J gene end by 7 bases; junction bases not matched to a gene: 5. The CDR3 is 14 amino acids. Germline CDR1 is LNHNV and CDR2 is YYDKDF (reference sequence). The source of the sample is a study of blood T cell repertoires in COVID-19. For the study at large: The analysed material was cDNA or gDNA that came from T cells, B-cell-depleted T cells, or PBMCs.

As originally analysed: Amplification with reference gene primers provided the estimates of nucleated cell counts. Using immunoSEQ multiplex PCR, the repertoire was profiled, and TCRdb retains in-frame clones only, with some absent. The V and J calls and clone size were taken over from that table, and D and trimming were inferred from the DNA. The table records some 510,000 clones, approximately 90% of them present only once. The clonotype comes from a middle-aged woman who had recovered from COVID-19. The chain links TRBV15 to TRBJ1-1; TRBD1 agrees at 7 bases. Sequencing used PBMCs or T cells enriched from blood (not recorded which). CDR3 in amino acids: CATSRDFRDSEAFF. CDR3 in DNA: TGTGCCACCAGCAGAGACTTTAGGGACAGTGAAGCTTTCTTT. Looking up the rest from reference TRBV15 and TRBJ1-1 gives the full variable domain: DAMVIQNPRYQVTQFGKPVTLSCSQTLNHNVMYWYQQKSSQAPKLLFHYYDKDFNNEADTPDNFQSRRPNTSFCFLDIRSPGLGDTAMYLCATSRDFRDSEAFFGQGTRLTVV.